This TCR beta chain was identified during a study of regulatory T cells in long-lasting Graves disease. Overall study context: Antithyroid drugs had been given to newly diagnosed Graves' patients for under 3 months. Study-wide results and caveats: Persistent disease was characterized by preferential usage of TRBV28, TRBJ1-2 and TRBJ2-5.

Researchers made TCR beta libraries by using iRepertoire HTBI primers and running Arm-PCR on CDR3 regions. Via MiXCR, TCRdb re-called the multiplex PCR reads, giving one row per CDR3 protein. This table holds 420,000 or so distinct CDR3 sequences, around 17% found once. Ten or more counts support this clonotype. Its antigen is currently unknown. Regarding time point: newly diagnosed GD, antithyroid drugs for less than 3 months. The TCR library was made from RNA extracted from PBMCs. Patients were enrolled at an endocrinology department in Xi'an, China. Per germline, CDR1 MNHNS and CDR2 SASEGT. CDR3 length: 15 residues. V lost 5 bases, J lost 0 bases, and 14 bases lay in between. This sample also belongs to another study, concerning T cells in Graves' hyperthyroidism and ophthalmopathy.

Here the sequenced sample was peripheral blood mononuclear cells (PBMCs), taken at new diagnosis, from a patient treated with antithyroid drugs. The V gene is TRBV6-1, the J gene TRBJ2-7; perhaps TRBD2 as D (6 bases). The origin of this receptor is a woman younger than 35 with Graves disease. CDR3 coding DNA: TGTGCCAGCAGTCAAACGGGGACTGCCTCCTACGAGCAGTACTTC. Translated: CASSQTGTASYEQYF.